The clone carrying this TCR beta chain was seen a few times. Its antigen remains unidentified. With molecular barcodes, quantitative 5'-RACE was used to make the TCR beta libraries. TCRdb fed the 5' RACE reads into MiXCR, producing one record per CDR3 protein. The repertoire includes a few hundred thousand distinct CDR3 sequences, approximately 20% of them detected once, and under 55% sits in the top ten. Germline CDR1 and CDR2: SNHLY and FYNNEI. V shed 0 bases and J shed 11 bases, with 13 bases lying between them. The CDR3 covers 13 residues. The sample comes from a study of CD8 T cells in ankylosing spondylitis. Study-level points and caveats: Within peripheral blood, clones linked to disease were CD8+ and relatively rare. Fewer than 10 highly homologous variants formed a TCR beta motif that appeared characteristic of ankylosing spondylitis blood. A subset of motif variants has previously been described in the synovial fluid and blood of reactive arthritis. Researchers reportedly found disease-linked clones significantly enriched in matched ankylosing spondylitis synovial fluid.

This chain connects TRBV2 to TRBJ1-1, with D possibly TRBD1 on 5 matching bases. The sequence was collected from a male donor with ankylosing spondylitis. Source material: blood, either unsorted or a sorted T cell fraction (not recorded which). As DNA, the CDR3 is TGTGCCAGCAGTGAAGCTGCCAGGGTGGAGGCTTTCTTT. Protein: CASSEAARVEAFF.